This TCR beta chain is drawn from a study of cytomegalovirus exposure and HLA in healthy donors. Study-level results: What TCR beta sequences reportedly achieved was accurate prediction of HLA-A and HLA-B alleles in most subjects. Approximately 160 TCR beta chains were listed as cytomegalovirus-associated. Later work associated fewer than 20,000 TCR beta sequences with HLA alleles at 0.05 false discovery rate.

V shed 4 bases and J shed 0 bases, with 10 bases lying between them. Looked up from germline, CDR1 is PRHDT and CDR2 is FYEKMQ (reference sequence). CDR3 length: 16 amino acids. Vbeta (60) and Jbeta (13) primers were used in the PCR. In the original analysis: The count from a later analysis was roughly 80 million unique TCR beta chains, some 9.9 million of them shared. Assay used: immunoSEQ multiplex PCR; TCRdb lists only in-frame clones, some missing. That table supplies the V and J calls and clone size; D and trimming were determined from the DNA. The data show under 150,000 clones, about 79% seen once. About this clone itself: Its specificity is not known.

J is TRBJ2-6 and V is TRBV13; no clear D. The TCR was taken from a male donor in good health and CMV-seronegative. Sequenced material: PBMCs. The CDR3 DNA is TGTGCCAGCAGCTCCCGAAGCCCCTCTGGGGCCAACGTCCTGACTTTC. Encoded protein: CASSSRSPSGANVLTF.